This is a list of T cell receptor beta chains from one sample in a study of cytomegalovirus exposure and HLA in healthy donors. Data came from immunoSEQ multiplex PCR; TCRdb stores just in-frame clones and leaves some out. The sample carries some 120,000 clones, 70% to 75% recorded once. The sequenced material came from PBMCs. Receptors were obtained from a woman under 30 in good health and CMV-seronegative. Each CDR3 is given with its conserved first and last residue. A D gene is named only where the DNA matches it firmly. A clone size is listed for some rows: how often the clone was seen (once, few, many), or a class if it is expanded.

DNA: TGTGCCAGCAGCTTGAGGACAGGGAGTCATGGCTACACCTTC
CDR3: CASSLRTGSHGYTF
D: TRBD1
V: TRBV7-9
size: NA
J: TRBJ1-2

DNA: TGTGCCAGCAAGGGGCGGGGTTCTAGCACAGATACGCAGTATTTT
CDR3: CASKGRGSSTDTQYF
D: NA
V: TRBV6-5
size: NA
J: TRBJ2-3

DNA: TGTGCCAGCAGCCCGACTAGCGGGGAGACCCAGTACTTC
CDR3: CASSPTSGETQYF
D: TRBD2
V: TRBV5-6
size: NA
J: TRBJ2-5

DNA: TGCGCCAGCAGCTTGGGTGACAGGGTAAATGAGCAGTTCTTC
CDR3: CASSLGDRVNEQFF
D: TRBD1
V: TRBV5-1
size: NA
J: TRBJ2-1

DNA: TGTGCCAGCAGCCGCCGAACTCAGGGGCTTGAGACCCAGTACTTC
CDR3: CASSRRTQGLETQYF
D: NA
V: TRBV14
size: few
J: TRBJ2-5

DNA: TGTGCCAGCAGGAGGGGGAATCAGCCCCAGCATTTT
CDR3: CASRRGNQPQHF
D: NA
V: TRBV5-6
size: NA
J: TRBJ1-5

DNA: TGTGCCAGCAGCCGCGAACCGGGACAGGGTGATCCCACTAATGAAAAACTGTTTTTT
CDR3: CASSREPGQGDPTNEKLFF
D: TRBD1
V: TRBV4-2
size: NA
J: TRBJ1-4

DNA: TGTGCCAGCAGCTTAGGTTCGTCCGAGAATGAAAAACTGTTTTTT
CDR3: CASSLGSSENEKLFF
D: NA
V: TRBV7-9
size: NA
J: TRBJ1-4

DNA: TGTGCCAGCACAGGACTCTCAGGGGGGATGATTACAGAGATGTATGAGCAGTTCTTC
CDR3: CASTGLSGGMITEMYEQFF
D: NA
V: TRBV5-6
size: NA
J: TRBJ2-1

DNA: TGTGCATGGAGTGTACTAGGCAGAACAACTAATGAAAAACTGTTTTTT
CDR3: CAWSVLGRTTNEKLFF
D: NA
V: TRBV30
size: few
J: TRBJ1-4

DNA: TGTGCCAGCAGCTTTAGGATCGTAGCGGCCACAGATACGCAGTATTTT
CDR3: CASSFRIVAATDTQYF
D: NA
V: TRBV5-4
size: NA
J: TRBJ2-3

DNA: TGTGCCATCAGTGAGCCAGCTGGGGCCAACACTGAAGCTTTCTTT
CDR3: CAISEPAGANTEAFF
D: NA
V: TRBV10-3
size: NA
J: TRBJ1-1

DNA: TGTGCCAGCGATGGGACAGGGACAACTAATGAAAAACTGTTTTTT
CDR3: CASDGTGTTNEKLFF
D: TRBD1
V: TRBV2
size: NA
J: TRBJ1-4

DNA: TGTGCCAGCAGCCAAGTCCAGGGGGAGAATGAGCAGTTCTTC
CDR3: CASSQVQGENEQFF
D: TRBD1
V: TRBV4-2
size: NA
J: TRBJ2-1

DNA: TGTGCCAGCAGTGCCTTGGGCAGTACCTACGAGCAGTACTTC
CDR3: CASSALGSTYEQYF
D: NA
V: TRBV6-1
size: NA
J: TRBJ2-7

DNA: TGCGCCAGCAGCTTAGCAGGTTCCACCGGGGAGCTGTTTTTT
CDR3: CASSLAGSTGELFF
D: NA
V: TRBV5-1
size: NA
J: TRBJ2-2

DNA: TGTGCCAGCAGCTCCCCCTCTAGCACAGATACGCAGTATTTT
CDR3: CASSSPSSTDTQYF
D: NA
V: TRBV7-2
size: NA
J: TRBJ2-3

DNA: TGCGCCAGCAGCTTGTCACTAGCGGGGGCCCGCGCCAATGAGCAGTTCTTC
CDR3: CASSLSLAGARANEQFF
D: TRBD2
V: TRBV5-1
size: NA
J: TRBJ2-1

DNA: TGTGCCTGGAGCCCGGGACAGGGGGTGATTCACGAGCAGTACTTC
CDR3: CAWSPGQGVIHEQYF
D: TRBD1
V: TRBV30
size: NA
J: TRBJ2-7

DNA: TGTGCCATCAGTGCCGATAGCTCCAATTCACCCCTCCACTTT
CDR3: CAISADSSNSPLHF
D: NA
V: TRBV10-3
size: few
J: TRBJ1-6

DNA: TGTGCCAGCAGCCCCGGGACAGGGTTTTCTCCTACTAGCACAGATACGCAGTATTTT
CDR3: CASSPGTGFSPTSTDTQYF
D: TRBD1
V: TRBV7-9
size: NA
J: TRBJ2-3

DNA: TGTGCCAGCAGCTTGGGGACAATCGGTAATTCACCCCTCCACTTT
CDR3: CASSLGTIGNSPLHF
D: NA
V: TRBV5-6
size: NA
J: TRBJ1-6

DNA: TGTGCCAGCAGCTTTGTACAGGGGGCTTCAGATACGCAGTATTTT
CDR3: CASSFVQGASDTQYF
D: TRBD1
V: TRBV7-9
size: NA
J: TRBJ2-3

DNA: TGTGCCAGCAGCCCTCGCTGGTCTAGCGGGGGGGTTTACGAGCAGTACTTC
CDR3: CASSPRWSSGGVYEQYF
D: NA
V: TRBV21-1
size: NA
J: TRBJ2-7

DNA: TGCAGCGTGCAGGGGGGCACCGGGGAGCTGTTTTTT
CDR3: CSVQGGTGELFF
D: NA
V: TRBV29-1
size: NA
J: TRBJ2-2

DNA: TGTGCCAGCAGACCCCAAGCCGTCGGGAACACTGAAGCTTTCTTT
CDR3: CASRPQAVGNTEAFF
D: NA
V: TRBV27
size: NA
J: TRBJ1-1

DNA: TGTGCCAGTAGTACACCGGGACAGAGAACCATGAACACTGAAGCTTTCTTT
CDR3: CASSTPGQRTMNTEAFF
D: TRBD1
V: TRBV19
size: NA
J: TRBJ1-1

DNA: TGTGCCAGCTACACAGGGGCCGGAAATAATTCACCCCTCCACTTT
CDR3: CASYTGAGNNSPLHF
D: TRBD1
V: TRBV6-5
size: once
J: TRBJ1-6

DNA: TGTGCCAGCTCACCCAGGTCCTACGAGCAGTACTTC
CDR3: CASSPRSYEQYF
D: NA
V: TRBV18
size: NA
J: TRBJ2-7

DNA: TGTGCCAGCAGTTCTACCACAGGGGTAAATTCACCCCTCCACTTT
CDR3: CASSSTTGVNSPLHF
D: TRBD1
V: TRBV28
size: NA
J: TRBJ1-6

DNA: TGTGCCAGCAGCTTTGACAGGGCTAACTATGGCTACACCTTC
CDR3: CASSFDRANYGYTF
D: TRBD1
V: TRBV7-9
size: NA
J: TRBJ1-2

DNA: TGTGCCAGCAGCTTTATAGCGGGGGGGCCTGGGAATGAGCAGTTCTTC
CDR3: CASSFIAGGPGNEQFF
D: TRBD2
V: TRBV7-9
size: NA
J: TRBJ2-1

DNA: TGTGCCTCTGGGTCAGACAGGGGAATTTCCTACGAGCAGTACTTC
CDR3: CASGSDRGISYEQYF
D: TRBD1
V: TRBV30
size: NA
J: TRBJ2-7

DNA: TGTGCCAGCTCACCCCAGGGTTCAGATACGCAGTATTTT
CDR3: CASSPQGSDTQYF
D: NA
V: TRBV18
size: few
J: TRBJ2-3

DNA: TGTGCCAGCAGTGAACAAGGGGGACAGATTAATGAAAAACTGTTTTTT
CDR3: CASSEQGGQINEKLFF
D: TRBD1
V: TRBV2
size: few
J: TRBJ1-4

DNA: TGTGCCAGCAGTGAGGGACTAGCGGGGACGAATGCTTTCTTT
CDR3: CASSEGLAGTNAFF
D: NA
V: TRBV6-1
size: NA
J: TRBJ1-1

DNA: TGCGCCAGCAGCTTGTTAGGGGGTGGCAATCAGCCCCAGCATTTT
CDR3: CASSLLGGGNQPQHF
D: NA
V: TRBV5-1
size: NA
J: TRBJ1-5

DNA: TGTGCCAGCAGTTTGGACAGGGGAGGCACTGAAGCTTTCTTT
CDR3: CASSLDRGGTEAFF
D: TRBD1
V: TRBV6-4
size: NA
J: TRBJ1-1

DNA: TGCGCCAGCAGCCCAGGACAGGGAGGCAACAATGAGCAGTTCTTC
CDR3: CASSPGQGGNNEQFF
D: TRBD1
V: TRBV4-1
size: NA
J: TRBJ2-1

DNA: TGTGCCAGCAGCCCCAACAGGGTTTTTGCCAAAAACATTCAGTACTTC
CDR3: CASSPNRVFAKNIQYF
D: NA
V: TRBV11-2
size: NA
J: TRBJ2-4

DNA: TGTGCCAGCAAAGGTGCGGGCACAGATACGCAGTATTTT
CDR3: CASKGAGTDTQYF
D: NA
V: TRBV11-3
size: NA
J: TRBJ2-3

DNA: TGTGCCAGCTCACCACCGAGGACAGGTTACAATGAGCAGTTCTTC
CDR3: CASSPPRTGYNEQFF
D: TRBD1
V: TRBV18
size: NA
J: TRBJ2-1

DNA: TGTGCCAGCAGCCCCGGGGTAGAGCGAGGCTACACCTTC
CDR3: CASSPGVERGYTF
D: NA
V: TRBV7-9
size: NA
J: TRBJ1-2

DNA: TGTGCCAGCTCACCCAAACAGGGGACTGAAGCTTTCTTT
CDR3: CASSPKQGTEAFF
D: TRBD1
V: TRBV18
size: NA
J: TRBJ1-1

DNA: TGTGCCAGCAGGGGGGTGGGACTGCAGTATGGCTACACCTTC
CDR3: CASRGVGLQYGYTF
D: NA
V: TRBV6-5
size: NA
J: TRBJ1-2

DNA: TGTGCCAGCAGGAGACGGGGACAGGGCGGAACTGAAGCTTTCTTT
CDR3: CASRRRGQGGTEAFF
D: TRBD1
V: TRBV28
size: NA
J: TRBJ1-1

DNA: TGTGCCAGCAGCCCCGACAGGACCTTTAATGAAAAACTGTTTTTT
CDR3: CASSPDRTFNEKLFF
D: NA
V: TRBV7-9
size: few
J: TRBJ1-4

DNA: TGCGCCAGCAGCTTGGGGCAAGACTACACTGAAGCTTTCTTT
CDR3: CASSLGQDYTEAFF
D: NA
V: TRBV5-1
size: NA
J: TRBJ1-1

DNA: TGTGCCAGCAGCTATCGGGGGGAGAATGAAAAACTGTTTTTT
CDR3: CASSYRGENEKLFF
D: NA
V: TRBV7-9
size: NA
J: TRBJ1-4